The sample holds a few counts of the clone carrying this T cell receptor beta chain. The data originate from a study of CD4 and CD8 cells across lung adenocarcinoma regions. From the PCR reads, TCRdb called clonotypes with MiXCR, one entry per CDR3 protein. The table includes 5,700 or so distinct CDR3 sequences, about 59% detected once. Samples came from patients with localized non-small cell lung adenocarcinoma. CDR3 length equals 14 residues. Trimming removed 6 bases from V and 7 bases from J, with 16 bases in between. Germline V gene sequence: CDR1 LGHDT, CDR2 YNNKEL (reference sequence). Sequenced material: CD4+ T cells from the center of a lung tumor. The origin of this receptor is a female donor with lung adenocarcinoma. The CD4 and CD8 labels of this study may be unreliable. The chain couples TRBV3-1 to TRBJ2-1; perhaps TRBD2 as D (7 bases). The CDR3 DNA reads as TGTGCCAGCAGGGGGGGCGGGAGTAAGAATGAGCAGTTCTTC. This codes for CASRGGGSKNEQFF.